The 30 T cell receptor beta chains below were found in one sample sequenced in a study of blood T cell repertoires in COVID-19. Method: immunoSEQ multiplex PCR; TCRdb's copy keeps in-frame clones and lacks some. The profile covers fewer than 65,000 clones, with approximately 85% appearing a single time and about 6.8% taken by the ten largest. Sequenced material: peripheral blood. The receptors derive from a man aged 55 to 70 with acute or convalescent COVID-19.

The chain has TRBV29-1 and TRBJ1-2; D remains ambiguous. The CDR3 is made up of 15 amino acids. Trimming left V 5 bases short and J 4 bases short, with 20 bases between. Germline V gene lookup returns CDR1 SQVTM and CDR2 ANQGSEA. CDR3 in amino acids: CSVKIARQPLYGYTF. CDR3 nucleotides: TGCAGCGTTAAAATAGCGCGGCAGCCTCTCTATGGCTACACCTTC.

This chain uses TRBV2 with TRBJ2-3; 8 nucleotides line up with TRBD2. Germline V gives CDR1 SNHLY, CDR2 FYNNEI. The CDR3 consists of 17 residues. Losses at the gene ends were 7 bases for V and 2 bases for J; bases not matched to a gene: 14. CDR3 bases: TGTGCCAGCACCCCCTTAGGTAGCGGGAAGAACACAGATACGCAGTATTTT. Its translation: CASTPLGSGKNTDTQYF.

The chain links TRBV19 to TRBJ1-1; TRBD1 matches at 7 bases. This CDR3 has 14 residues. Germline values: CDR1 LNHDA, CDR2 SQIVND (reference sequence). Unmatched junction bases numbered 6, after V lost 7 bases and J lost 1 base. CDR3 in amino acids: CASTQYRGNTEAFF. CDR3 DNA sequence: TGTGCCAGTACCCAATACAGGGGGAACACTGAAGCTTTCTTT.

The V gene is TRBV29-1, the J gene TRBJ1-3; D is possibly TRBD1 (5 bases). The germline CDR1 and CDR2 sequences are SQVTM and ANQGSEA. The V end lost 6 bases, the J end lost 4 bases, and 10 bases lay between the germline ends. There are 12 residues in the CDR3. The CDR3 sequence: CSVGLPGNTIYF. For the CDR3, the DNA is TGCAGCGTGGGACTCCCCGGAAACACCATATATTTT. Full variable domain (missing parts from reference TRBV29-1 and TRBJ1-3): SAVISQKPSRDICQRGTSLTIQCQVDSQVTMMFWYRQQPGQSLTLIATANQGSEATYESGFVIDKFPISRPNLTFSTLTVSNMSPEDSSIYLCSVGLPGNTIYFGEGSWLTVV.

The CDR3 sequence: CASSVAGLGTYEQYF. As DNA, the CDR3 is TGTGCCAGCAGCGTAGCAGGGCTTGGGACCTACGAGCAGTACTTC. The chain combines TRBV9 with TRBJ2-7, with TRBD1 as a possible D gene (5 bases). The CDR3 runs to 15 residues. The germline V gene has CDR1 SGDLS and CDR2 YYNGEE. Trimming took off 0 bases at V and 2 bases at J, with 12 bases between the two ends.

This chain links TRBV5-1 with TRBJ1-1; 10 nucleotides agree with TRBD1. CDR1 and CDR2 (germline): SGHRS, YFSETQ. The length of the CDR3 is 17 residues. J lost 1 base, V lost 4 bases, and 10 bases had no gene match. The CDR3 DNA is TGCGCCAGCAGCCCGCAAGACAGGGGGCGAGGGAACACTGAAGCTTTCTTT. It yields the protein CASSPQDRGRGNTEAFF.

The V call is TRBV28, the J call TRBJ1-2; 9 bases are shared with TRBD1. The V and J ends lost 3 bases and 5 bases, in that order; junction bases with no gene match: 7. This CDR3 contains 15 residues. Germline V gene lookup returns CDR1 MDHEN and CDR2 SYDVKM. CDR3 DNA: TGTGCCAGCAGTTTGGGGACAGGGAGCGGTTATGGCTACACCTTC. It is translated as CASSLGTGSGYGYTF.

This chain uses TRBV27 with TRBJ2-6; 7 bases fit TRBD1. J lost 4 bases, V lost 5 bases, and 8 bases had no gene match. CDR1 and CDR2 from the germline V gene are MNHEY and SMNVEV (reference sequence). The CDR3 extends over 16 amino acids. The CDR3 spells CASSPHRGSGANVLTF. In nucleotides, the CDR3 is TGTGCCAGCAGTCCGCACAGGGGCTCAGGGGCCAACGTCCTGACTTTC.

This clone was counted once. The rearrangement uses TRBV4-1 and TRBJ2-3, with 15 nucleotides matching TRBD2. V was clipped by 1 base and J by 7 bases; unmatched bases: 3. Germline CDR1 is MGHRA and CDR2 is YSYEKL. The CDR3 length is 16 residues. The CDR3 reads CASSQVGLAGGNTQYF. DNA for the CDR3: TGCGCCAGCAGCCAAGTGGGACTAGCGGGGGGAAATACGCAGTATTTT.

V and J are TRBV21-1 and TRBJ2-7; the D call TRBD2 from the table was never checked on the DNA. TRBV21-1 is flagged as a pseudogene. The CDR3 consists of 20 residues. The CDR3 coding sequence is TGTGCCAGCAGCACAAAGATCACCCCCGGGGGAGTAGCGAGATACTACGAGCAGTACTTC. Protein sequence: CASSTKITPGGVARYYEQYF.

The chain combines TRBV2 with TRBJ1-2; TRBD1 matches at 9 bases. The CDR3 is made up of 14 amino acids. Looked up from germline, CDR1 is SNHLY and CDR2 is FYNNEI. The trim removed 8 bases at V and 4 bases at J, leaving 8 bases unmatched. The CDR3 coding sequence is TGTGCCAGCGGGACTACAGGGGGCGTCTATGGCTACACCTTC. This codes for CASGTTGGVYGYTF.

The V gene is TRBV29-1, the J gene TRBJ1-4; the match to TRBD1 covers 8 bases. Germline V CDR1 and CDR2: SQVTM, ANQGSEA. The CDR3 has 14 residues. V was clipped by 7 bases and J by 3 bases; unmatched bases: 7. This CDR3 reads CSAQGQASNEKLFF. CDR3 DNA: TGCAGCGCCCAGGGACAGGCCTCTAATGAAAAACTGTTTTTT.

The V and J genes are TRBV7-3 and TRBJ2-5; TRBD2 aligns across 16 bases. Trimming cost V 4 bases and J 4 bases; bases outside gene matches: 3. CDR1 and CDR2 from the germline V gene are SGHTA and FQGTGA. The CDR3 consists of 16 residues. CDR3 in DNA: TGTGCCAGCAGCTCGGGACTAGCGGGAGGGGGAGAGACCCAGTACTTC. This translates into CASSSGLAGGGETQYF.

This clone was seen only a few times. V usage is TRBV7-9 and J usage is TRBJ1-2; 7 bases agree with TRBD1. V shed 5 bases, J shed 7 bases, and the junction held 10 bases outside the gene matches. Germline-derived CDR1 and CDR2 are SEHNR and FQNEAQ (reference sequence). The CDR3 extends over 14 amino acids. The CDR3 loop reads CASSRYRGEGGYTF. CDR3 bases: TGTGCCAGCAGCCGCTACAGGGGCGAGGGTGGCTACACCTTC.

This chain connects TRBV15 to TRBJ2-1; tentatively, D is TRBD1 (5 bases). The CDR3 totals 15 residues. Looked up from germline, CDR1 is LNHNV and CDR2 is YYDKDF (reference sequence). The ends were cut back, 1 base at V and 1 base at J, with 8 bases in the middle. The DNA of the CDR3 is TGTGCCACCAGCAGAGTTCAGGGATCCTACAATGAGCAGTTCTTC. This translates into CATSRVQGSYNEQFF.

The chain employs TRBV10-3 and TRBJ2-3; D is ambiguous. Germline assignment: CDR1 ENHRY and CDR2 SYGVKD. V gave up 3 bases and J gave up 1 base, with 5 bases separating them. The CDR3 runs to 13 residues. CDR3: CAISELRTDTQYF. For the CDR3, the DNA is TGTGCCATCAGTGAACTGCGCACAGATACGCAGTATTTT.

In the case of this clone: Mismatch with germline at one junction end may stem from a read error. The chain recombines TRBV7-7 with TRBJ2-7; possibly TRBD1 for D (5 bases). This CDR3 comprises 15 residues. CDR1 and CDR2 (germline): SSHAT, FNYEAQ (reference sequence). The CDR3 spells CASSLDAGPTYEQYF. In DNA form, the CDR3 reads TGTGCTAGCAGCTTAGATGCAGGGCCTACCTACGAGCAGTACTTC.

V and J are TRBV28 and TRBJ2-5; D is perhaps TRBD2 (6 bases). CDR1 and CDR2 (germline): MDHEN, SYDVKM. V lost 2 bases and J lost 1, with 14 bases in between. The CDR3 is made up of 16 amino acids. As DNA, the CDR3 is TGTGCCAGCAGTTTACTCGGAGGAGGGCCCCAAGAGACCCAGTACTTC. Residues: CASSLLGGGPQETQYF. The full variable domain, with the rest looked up from reference TRBV28 and TRBJ2-5, is DVKVTQSSRYLVKRTGEKVFLECVQDMDHENMFWYRQDPGLGLRLIYFSYDVKMKEKGDIPEGYSVSREKKERFSLILESASTNQTSMYLCASSLLGGGPQETQYFGPGTRLLVL.

The sample holds one count of this clone. This sequence joins TRBV10-3 and TRBJ2-7; 7 bases are a match to TRBD2. Germline CDR1 ENHRY, CDR2 SYGVKD. CDR3 size: 16 residues. V lost 4 bases to trimming and J lost 2 bases; unmatched junction nucleotides: 11. The CDR3 DNA is TGTGCCATCAGTGCCGGGCGGACGGGGGGAACCTACGAGCAGTACTTC. It encodes CAISAGRTGGTYEQYF.

V and J are TRBV28 and TRBJ1-3, with 7 nucleotides matching TRBD1. CDR1 is MDHEN and CDR2 is SYDVKM in the germline V gene. Trimming cost V 3 bases and J 0 bases; bases outside gene matches: 5. The CDR3 spans 16 residues. CDR3 sequence reads: CASSLAGDSSGNTIYF. CDR3 coding DNA: TGTGCCAGCAGTTTGGCCGGGGACAGCTCTGGAAACACCATATATTTT.

The chain is built from TRBV27 and TRBJ1-5; TRBD1 might be the D (5 bases). Trimming stripped 10 bases from V and 0 bases from J, with 13 bases between. The V gene's germline CDR1 is MNHEY and CDR2 SMNVEV (reference sequence). The CDR3 is 14 residues long. The CDR3 reads CATRGSHSNQPQHF. Written as DNA, the CDR3 is TGTGCCACTAGGGGCTCCCATAGCAATCAGCCCCAGCATTTT.

The chain combines TRBV3-1 (or the pseudogene TRBV3-2) with TRBJ2-2, with a weak D call TRBD2 (5 bases). Trimming took 4 bases from V and 7 from J, leaving 10 bases between them. The CDR3 runs to 13 residues. Germline V lookup: CDR1 LGHDT, CDR2 YNNKEL (reference sequence). This chain's CDR3 is CASSPTTSGELFF. CDR3 nucleotides: TGTGCCAGCAGCCCGACTACGAGCGGGGAGCTGTTTTTT.

This clone has a handful of counts. The rearrangement joins TRBV2 to TRBJ2-2, with TRBD1 matching over 10 bases. The CDR3 is 15 amino acids. The J segment lost 7 bases and the V segment lost 4 bases, leaving 6 bases of the junction unmatched. Germline assignment: CDR1 SNHLY and CDR2 FYNNEI. The CDR3 DNA sequence: TGTGCCAGCAGTGGGGACAGGGGCGCGGGCGGGGAGCTGTTTTTT. This encodes CASSGDRGAGGELFF.

The chain links TRBV21-1 to TRBJ1-5; no check of the table's D call, TRBD1, against the DNA was made. TRBV21-1 has pseudogene status. This CDR3 region has 19 residues. This CDR3 is CASSETGRQGRRGNQPQHF. The DNA of the CDR3 is TGTGCCAGCAGCGAAACTGGGAGACAGGGGCGCAGGGGCAATCAGCCCCAGCATTTT.

The V call is TRBV6-5, the J call TRBJ2-2; D is perhaps TRBD1 (6 bases). The length of the CDR3 is 14 residues. Trimming left V 5 bases short and J 1 base short, with 8 bases between. Germline CDR1 reads MNHEY; CDR2 reads SVGAGI. CDR3 loop: CASSNRVNTGELFF. CDR3 nucleotide sequence: TGTGCCAGCAGTAACAGGGTGAACACCGGGGAGCTGTTTTTT.

The genes are TRBV9 and TRBJ1-6, with D maybe TRBD1 (5 bases). V was cut by 4 bases and J by 14 bases, with 13 bases left in between. This CDR3 spans 12 amino acids. CDR1 and CDR2 (germline): SGDLS, YYNGEE. As DNA, the CDR3 is TGTGCCAGCAGCACGGAGGGGTTGGCCCTCCACTTT. Its translation is CASSTEGLALHF.

V usage is TRBV6-6 and J usage is TRBJ2-7; a weak D match, TRBD2 (5 bases). V lost 0 bases, J lost 3 bases, and 9 bases lay in between. Germline CDR1 reads MNHNY; CDR2 reads SVGAGI (reference sequence). CDR3 length: 14 residues. The DNA for the CDR3 is TGTGCCAGCAGTTACTCAGGGAGTAACTACGAGCAGTACTTC. Its translation is CASSYSGSNYEQYF.

This clone was picked up a small number of times. The chain is built from TRBV5-1 and TRBJ1-1; 9 bases are shared with TRBD1. Trimming cost V 5 bases and J 6 bases; bases outside gene matches: 5. CDR3 length equals 13 residues. The germline gives CDR1 SGHRS, CDR2 YFSETQ. The CDR3 is CASRPNRGPEAFF. CDR3 nucleotide sequence: TGCGCCAGCAGGCCTAACAGGGGGCCTGAAGCTTTCTTT.

The J gene is TRBJ2-5, the V gene TRBV7-3; D perhaps matches TRBD2 (6 bases). The CDR3 is 13 amino acids. The V end was cut by 5 bases, the J end by 3 bases, with 10 bases between. Germline V gene data show CDR1 as SGHTA and CDR2 as FQGTGA. The CDR3 loop is CASSPWGEETQYF. CDR3 DNA: TGTGCCAGCAGCCCCTGGGGGGAAGAGACCCAGTACTTC.

This chain connects TRBV3-1 (or the pseudogene TRBV3-2) to TRBJ2-7; D gene uncertain. This CDR3 is 14 amino acids long. The germline CDR1 and CDR2 sequences are LGHDT and YNNKEL (reference sequence). V gave up 1 base and J gave up 1 base, with 8 bases separating them. CDR3 bases: TGTGCCAGCAGCCAAGGGCCCTTGTCCTACGAGCAGTACTTC. Its translation: CASSQGPLSYEQYF.